These 12 T cell receptor beta chains were all obtained from the same sample, sequenced in a study of blood T cell repertoires in COVID-19. Assay: immunoSEQ multiplex PCR; the TCRdb copy retains only in-frame clones and omits some. The sample shows around 620,000 clones, 85% to 90% of them seen only once. Sequenced input: peripheral blood. These receptors were collected from a woman aged 18-35 years with acute or convalescent COVID-19.

This clone appeared a single time. V gene TRBV7-9 combines with J gene TRBJ1-4; 7 bases line up with TRBD1. The V segment lost 5 bases and the J segment 2 bases; nucleotides outside the gene matches: 5. The CDR3 loop spans 15 amino acids. The germline V gene encodes CDR1 SEHNR and CDR2 FQNEAQ (reference sequence). The CDR3 coding sequence is TGTGCCAGCAGCCCCCACAGGGGTACTAATGAAAAACTGTTTTTT. Protein sequence: CASSPHRGTNEKLFF.

Here the CDR3 reads CASSTIGTGNTEAFF. The CDR3 DNA reads as TGTGCCAGCAGCACAATCGGGACAGGGAACACTGAAGCTTTCTTT. The chain combines TRBV6-2 or TRBV6-3 with TRBJ1-1; 8 nucleotides align to TRBD1. J was trimmed by 1 base and V by 6 bases; bases with no gene match: 7. The V gene's germline CDR1 is MNHEY and CDR2 SVGEGT. This CDR3 comprises 15 residues.

Details on this clone: The sample contains more than one DNA sequence encoding this CDR3. The gene calls are TRBV5-1 and TRBJ2-7, with unresolved D. Germline loops: CDR1 SGHRS, CDR2 YFSETQ. The CDR3 is made up of 12 amino acids. V shed 0 bases and J shed 3 bases, with 4 bases lying between them. This CDR3 is CASSLGGYEQYF. CDR3 bases: TGCGCCAGCAGCTTGGGCGGCTACGAGCAGTACTTC.

In DNA form, the CDR3 reads TGTGCCATCAGCCCGGACAGGGTTGATGAAAAACTGTTTTTT. It is translated as CAISPDRVDEKLFF. The rearrangement links TRBV10-3 to TRBJ1-4; 8 nucleotides agree with TRBD1. The germline V gene has CDR1 ENHRY and CDR2 SYGVKD. The CDR3 extends over 14 amino acids. The V segment lost 6 bases and the J segment 6 bases; nucleotides outside the gene matches: 6.

With regard to this clone: The same CDR3 can be traced to other DNA sequences in this sample. The gene calls are TRBV30 and TRBJ1-1; D is uncertain. Germline values: CDR1 GTSNPN, CDR2 SVGIG (reference sequence). The CDR3 is 13 residues long. The V end was cut by 0 bases, the J end by 1 base, with 6 bases between. Here the CDR3 DNA reads TGTGCCTGGAGTGTACTCCGGAACACTGAAGCTTTCTTT. Its protein is CAWSVLRNTEAFF.

This clone came up once. The chain is built from TRBV12-3 or TRBV12-4 and TRBJ2-7, with D perhaps matching TRBD1 (6 bases). V lost 7 bases to trimming and J lost 1 base, with 11 bases between them. The length of the CDR3 is 13 residues. CDR3 residues: CASTTDSSYEQYF. The CDR3 DNA reads as TGTGCCAGCACCACGGACAGTTCCTACGAGCAGTACTTC.

V is TRBV7-9 and J is TRBJ1-2, with TRBD1 matching 7 bases. CDR3 length: 13 residues. J lost 6 bases, V lost 5 bases, and 6 bases had no gene match. Germline CDR1 and CDR2: SEHNR and FQNEAQ (reference sequence). The CDR3 is CASSPTGLDGYTF. CDR3 nucleotides: TGTGCCAGCAGCCCGACAGGGCTGGATGGCTACACCTTC.

This chain connects TRBV30 to TRBJ1-2; D might be TRBD1 (5 bases). Germline V gene sequence: CDR1 GTSNPN, CDR2 SVGIG (reference sequence). V lost 3 bases and J lost 2, with 13 bases in between. The CDR3 runs to 14 residues. DNA for the CDR3: TGTGCCTGGAGCCATATACAGGACAACTATGGCTACACCTTC. As protein: CAWSHIQDNYGYTF.

The V call is TRBV13, the J call TRBJ1-1, with D possibly being TRBD1 (6 bases). From germline, CDR1 is PRHDT and CDR2 FYEKMQ (reference sequence). V dropped 4 bases and J dropped 1 base, with 16 bases sitting between them. The CDR3 is made up of 16 amino acids. The CDR3 DNA reads TGTGCCAGCAGCTCCCCAGTGGGGGGGCAGAACACTGAAGCTTTCTTT. This translates into CASSSPVGGQNTEAFF.

The gene calls are TRBV28 and TRBJ1-6; D is unresolved. The CDR3 is made up of 12 amino acids. V dropped 2 bases and J dropped 11 bases, with 7 bases sitting between them. Germline lookup yields CDR1 MDHEN and CDR2 SYDVKM. The CDR3, as DNA: TGTGCCAGCAGTTTACTCCAGGCACCCCTCCACTTT. Protein: CASSLLQAPLHF.

This clone was detected a few times. The chain employs TRBV27 and TRBJ1-4, with TRBD1 matching 8 bases. The germline V gene has CDR1 MNHEY and CDR2 SMNVEV (reference sequence). The CDR3 spans 16 residues. V shed 3 bases and J 8 bases; nucleotides not matched to a gene: 11. The CDR3 spells CASSFLTGVIKEKLFF. The CDR3 DNA sequence: TGTGCCAGCAGTTTTTTGACAGGGGTTATAAAAGAAAAACTGTTTTTT.

The gene calls are TRBV19 and TRBJ1-2; D gene unclear. The germline V and J ends were trimmed by 7 bases and 1 base, with 10 bases remaining between them. Germline values: CDR1 LNHDA, CDR2 SQIVND (reference sequence). The CDR3 sequence is 13 residues long. The CDR3 nucleotides read TGTGCCAGTAATGTTGCGGGTAACTATGGCTACACCTTC. Translated: CASNVAGNYGYTF. The full variable domain, in which reference TRBV19 and TRBJ1-2 provide the parts outside the CDR3, is DGGITQSPKYLFRKEGQNVTLSCEQNLNHDAMYWYRQDPGQGLRLIYYSQIVNDFQKGDIAEGYSVSREKKESFPLTVTSAQKNPTAFYLCASNVAGNYGYTFGSGTRLTVV.